These 14 T cell receptor beta chains came from one sample sequenced in a study of regulatory T cells in long-lasting Graves disease. Time point here: persistent/refractory GD, antithyroid drugs over 5 years with positive TRAb. From PBMCs, RNA was extracted and then used to make the TCR library. According to the study, TCR beta libraries were built with iRepertoire HTBI primers and CDR3-region Arm-PCR. TCRdb reanalysed the multiplex PCR reads using MiXCR and keeps one entry per CDR3 protein. Of 650,000 to 850,000 distinct CDR3 sequences listed, approximately 29% are singletons. The source was peripheral blood mononuclear cells (PBMCs), collected when the disease was refractory, from a patient treated with antithyroid drugs. The receptor set was obtained from a female donor with Graves disease.

This clonotype appeared a few times. This sequence joins TRBV29-1 and TRBJ1-1; no definite D call. V was pared by 7 bases and J by 0 bases, with 12 bases between. Germline V lookup: CDR1 SQVTM, CDR2 ANQGSEA. CDR3 size: 13 residues. The DNA for the CDR3 is TGCAGCGGGTCAGACCGGGTGAACACTGAAGCTTTCTTT. Encoded protein: CSGSDRVNTEAFF. The entire variable domain, with the rest obtained from reference TRBV29-1 and TRBJ1-1, is as follows: SAVISQKPSRDICQRGTSLTIQCQVDSQVTMMFWYRQQPGQSLTLIATANQGSEATYESGFVIDKFPISRPNLTFSTLTVSNMSPEDSSIYLCSGSDRVNTEAFFGQGTRLTVV.

The chain carries TRBV9 and TRBJ2-3; 13 nucleotides agree with TRBD2. This CDR3 is 18 amino acids long. The V segment lost 4 bases and the J segment 4 bases; nucleotides outside the gene matches: 12. Germline V gene sequence: CDR1 SGDLS, CDR2 YYNGEE. This CDR3 reads CASSPRLAGGDRADTQYF. CDR3 bases: TGTGCCAGCAGCCCCCGACTAGCGGGAGGTGATAGGGCAGATACGCAGTATTTT. Full variable domain (rest looked up from reference TRBV9 and TRBJ2-3): DSGVTQTPKHLITATGQRVTLRCSPRSGDLSVYWYQQSLDQGLQFLIQYYNGEERAKGNILERFSAQQFPDLHSELNLSSLELGDSALYFCASSPRLAGGDRADTQYFGPGTRLTVL.

V is TRBV6-1 and J is TRBJ2-5, with D possibly matching TRBD1 (6 bases). Trimming took off 6 bases at V and 5 bases at J, with 19 bases between the two ends. CDR1 is MNHNS, CDR2 SASEGT, per germline. This CDR3 comprises 15 residues. The CDR3 loop reads CASRADRREGETQYF. CDR3 DNA sequence: TGTGCCAGCAGAGCGGACAGACGCGAGGGTGAGACCCAGTACTTC.

The chain is built from TRBV5-1 and TRBJ1-2; the D is unclear. This CDR3 comprises 14 residues. The germline V gene has CDR1 SGHRS and CDR2 YFSETQ. V lost 5 bases and J lost 5, with 16 bases in between. The CDR3 DNA is TGCGCCAGCAGGAGCTTTCAGGCAACGTATGGCTACACCTTC. This codes for CASRSFQATYGYTF.

CDR3 in DNA: TGTGCCAGCAGCCCCGGGGTAGCGGGACAAAACACCGGGGAGCTGTTTTTT. Translating it yields CASSPGVAGQNTGELFF. This chain uses TRBV27 with TRBJ2-2, with 8 bases that match TRBD2. This CDR3 has 17 amino acids. The trim removed 6 bases at V and 2 bases at J, leaving 11 bases unmatched. Germline V gene lookup returns CDR1 MNHEY and CDR2 SMNVEV (reference sequence).

The sample holds one count of this clonotype. The rearrangement uses TRBV30 and TRBJ1-1; 7 positions match TRBD1. V was clipped by 7 bases and J by 1 base; unmatched bases: 3. The CDR3 extends over 12 amino acids. Germline V gene sequence: CDR1 GTSNPN, CDR2 SVGIG (reference sequence). The CDR3 DNA follows: TGTGCCTATAGGACAGGGAACACTGAAGCTTTCTTT. It translates to CAYRTGNTEAFF. Variable domain in full (rest from reference TRBV30 and TRBJ1-1): SQTIHQWPATLVQPVGSPLSLECTVEGTSNPNLYWYRQAAGRGLQLLFYSVGIGQISSEVPQNLSASRPQDRQFILSSKKLLLSDSGFYLCAYRTGNTEAFFGQGTRLTVV.

This clonotype turned up a few times. This chain uses TRBV19 with TRBJ2-7, with D possibly matching TRBD1 (6 bases). The germline CDR1 and CDR2 sequences are LNHDA and SQIVND (reference sequence). V was cut by 6 bases and J by 2 bases, with 11 bases left in between. This CDR3 is built from 13 residues. The chain's CDR3 is CASSRTATYEQYF. Here the CDR3 DNA reads TGTGCCAGTAGCAGGACAGCAACCTACGAGCAGTACTTC. The full variable domain, with the rest looked up from reference TRBV19 and TRBJ2-7, is DGGITQSPKYLFRKEGQNVTLSCEQNLNHDAMYWYRQDPGQGLRLIYYSQIVNDFQKGDIAEGYSVSREKKESFPLTVTSAQKNPTAFYLCASSRTATYEQYFGPGTRLTVT.

This clonotype has just a few counts. The chain uses TRBV12-3 or TRBV12-4 and TRBJ1-1, with a possible D match to TRBD1 (5 bases). V lost 6 bases, J lost 5 bases, and 19 bases lay in between. The CDR3 runs 15 residues. In nucleotides, the CDR3 is TGTGCCAGCAGCGAGGGCGTGGGGGGAGTAACTGAAGCTTTCTTT. Translating it yields CASSEGVGGVTEAFF.

The chain couples TRBV5-1 to TRBJ1-4; 10 nucleotides agree with TRBD1. J gave up 5 bases and V 0 bases, and 4 bases lay outside the gene matches. Germline V gene lookup returns CDR1 SGHRS and CDR2 YFSETQ. The CDR3 loop spans 16 amino acids. CDR3 nucleotide sequence: TGCGCCAGCAGCTTGGCGGGACAGGGGAGAAATGAAAAACTGTTTTTT. It translates to CASSLAGQGRNEKLFF.

V usage is TRBV28 and J usage is TRBJ2-7; 7 bases are shared with TRBD1. Germline loops: CDR1 MDHEN, CDR2 SYDVKM. This CDR3 spans 14 amino acids. Losses at the gene ends were 6 bases for V and 3 bases for J; bases not matched to a gene: 8. CDR3 sequence (DNA): TGTGCCAGCAGACCCGGGACAGACCTCTACGAGCAGTACTTC. Translating gives CASRPGTDLYEQYF.

There are many counts of this clonotype. CDR3 sequence: CASSPSEKLFF. CDR3 nucleotide sequence: TGTGCCAGCTCGCCCAGCGAAAAACTGTTTTTT. The gene calls are TRBV18 and TRBJ1-4; D is unresolved. Germline CDR1 KGHSH, CDR2 LQKENI. V was clipped by 6 bases and J by 8 bases, with 7 bases between them. This CDR3 is built from 11 residues.

The table lists this clonotype with a few counts. J is TRBJ1-1 and V is TRBV20-1; 7 bases fit TRBD1. The trim removed 5 bases at V and 1 base at J, leaving 4 bases unmatched. This CDR3 is built from 13 residues. Germline assignment: CDR1 DFQATT and CDR2 SNEGSKA (reference sequence). CDR3 nucleotide sequence: TGCAGTGCTGTGGGGGACAGGAACACTGAAGCTTTCTTT. Translated, it gives CSAVGDRNTEAFF.

This clonotype was counted at least ten times. This chain connects TRBV6-1 to TRBJ2-7; no definite D call. Germline CDR1 is MNHNS and CDR2 is SASEGT. This CDR3 is built from 15 residues. V shed 7 bases and J shed 1 base, with 17 bases lying between them. CDR3 in amino acids: CASTLNPRISYEQYF. In DNA, the CDR3 is TGTGCCAGCACCCTGAACCCTAGGATTTCCTACGAGCAGTACTTC.

The rearrangement joins TRBV7-6 to TRBJ2-7, with 12 bases fitting TRBD2. V was clipped by 3 bases and J by 0 bases; unmatched bases: 12. The germline gives CDR1 SGHVS, CDR2 FNYEAQ. This CDR3 contains 19 residues. Here the CDR3 DNA reads TGTGCCAGCAGCTTTCCCGAGGCTAGCGGGAGGGCCAGCTCCTACGAGCAGTACTTC. The encoded protein is CASSFPEASGRASSYEQYF.